This entry concerns a single T cell receptor (beta chain). Using unique molecular identifiers, the investigators prepared the TCRbeta library. A single record per CDR3 protein comes from TCRdb applying MiXCR to the PCR reads. The data show some 590,000 distinct CDR3 sequences, roughly a tenth seen once. The data were obtained in a study of T-cell reconstitution after alpha-beta-depleted transplantation in children. This CDR3 has 18 residues. With 2 bases clipped from V and 4 bases from J, the junction kept 13 bases outside the gene matches. The V gene's germline CDR1 is LGHNA and CDR2 YSLEER. The chain links TRBV4-3 to TRBJ2-5, with 10 positions matching TRBD2. This receptor was identified in a human donor who donated a stem cell graft to a child with acute myeloid leukemia. The source was PBMCs from the stem cell graft donor, collected from the stem cell graft. The CDR3 region is CASSQTMGLARDLETQYF. In DNA form, the CDR3 reads TGCGCCAGCAGCCAAACTATGGGACTAGCGCGAGACTTAGAGACCCAGTACTTC.